These 7 T cell receptor beta chains came from one sample sequenced in a study of OX40 agonist ivuxolimab in advanced cancers. TCRdb's copy holds only in-frame clones and misses some; the assay was immunoSEQ multiplex PCR. The table includes roughly 48,000 clones, 75% to 85% detected once. The starting material was CD4+ or CD8+ T cells sorted from blood, obtained in a trial of the OX40 agonist ivuxolimab. The source is an adult with an advanced solid tumor such as melanoma, head and neck, liver or kidney cancer.

This chain uses TRBV4-1 with TRBJ1-4, with D perhaps TRBD1 (5 bases). V was trimmed by 4 bases and J by 2 bases, leaving 8 bases between them. The germline CDR1 and CDR2 sequences are MGHRA and YSYEKL. The CDR3 runs 14 residues. The CDR3 loop reads CASSPGFTNEKLFF. The CDR3 DNA reads TGCGCCAGCAGCCCAGGGTTCACTAATGAAAAACTGTTTTTT.

V is TRBV18 and J is TRBJ2-4; D is perhaps TRBD1 or TRBD2 (5 bases each). The CDR3 is made up of 15 amino acids. V gave up 5 bases and J gave up 0 bases, with 11 bases separating them. Germline-derived CDR1 and CDR2 are KGHSH and LQKENI. CDR3 amino acids: CASSSGTLAKNIQYF. The CDR3 coding sequence is TGTGCCAGCTCATCAGGGACCTTAGCCAAAAACATTCAGTACTTC. The full variable domain, with the rest looked up from reference TRBV18 and TRBJ2-4, is NAGVMQNPRHLVRRRGQEARLRCSPMKGHSHVYWYRQLPEEGLKFMVYLQKENIIDESGMPKERFSAEFPKEGPSILRIQQVVRGDSAAYFCASSSGTLAKNIQYFGAGTRLSVL.

This sequence joins TRBV18 and TRBJ2-1, with D hard to call. CDR3 length: 12 amino acids. V was cut by 6 bases and J by 7 bases, with 10 bases left in between. Germline V gene data show CDR1 as KGHSH and CDR2 as LQKENI. The CDR3 protein is CASSGKGNEQFF. The CDR3 DNA follows: TGTGCCAGCTCGGGCAAAGGGAATGAGCAGTTCTTC.

The J gene is TRBJ2-3, the V gene TRBV7-3; the match to TRBD2 covers 14 bases. Germline V gene lookup returns CDR1 SGHTA and CDR2 FQGTGA. This CDR3 is built from 17 residues. J gave up 0 bases and V 5 bases, and 4 bases lay outside the gene matches. The CDR3 sequence: CASSHGTSGSSTDTQYF. In DNA, the CDR3 is TGTGCCAGCAGCCATGGGACTAGCGGGAGTAGCACAGATACGCAGTATTTT.

The chain is built from TRBV9 and TRBJ1-4, with D perhaps TRBD1 (6 bases). The V gene's germline CDR1 is SGDLS and CDR2 YYNGEE. Deletions cut 3 bases from V and 3 bases from J, with 12 bases between. The length of the CDR3 is 15 residues. Here the CDR3 DNA reads TGTGCCAGCAGCGCCCGACAGGAGCCTAATGAAAAACTGTTTTTT. Translation: CASSARQEPNEKLFF.

This chain connects TRBV7-9 to TRBJ2-2; 8 bases are a match to TRBD2. Germline CDR1 reads SEHNR; CDR2 reads FQNEAQ (reference sequence). J gave up 0 bases and V 5 bases, and 5 bases lay outside the gene matches. The CDR3 runs 16 residues. CDR3 nucleotide sequence: TGTGCCAGCAGCCCCCCGGGGGGGGCGAACACCGGGGAGCTGTTTTTT. Translation: CASSPPGGANTGELFF.

The chain has TRBV9 and TRBJ1-4; 10 bases align to TRBD1. V shed 0 bases, J shed 6 bases, and the junction held 8 bases outside the gene matches. Germline V gives CDR1 SGDLS, CDR2 YYNGEE. The CDR3 covers 17 residues. CDR3 in amino acids: CASSVASGQGRDEKLFF. CDR3 sequence (DNA): TGTGCCAGCAGCGTAGCCTCGGGACAGGGGAGGGATGAAAAACTGTTTTTT.